The text below deals with one T cell receptor beta chain. The antigen it binds to is not known. No per-base quality is available; no much larger clone lies one base away. Separate from the roughly 650-subject first cohort, the validation cohort of about 110 subjects was the group to which the donors belonged. The record originates from a study of cytomegalovirus exposure and HLA in healthy donors (dated by TCRdb to the late 2010s). Notes on the research overall: The roughly 670 repertoires of the first cohort and the 110 or so validation repertoires were produced on the same platform, according to a later analysis. The study combined high-throughput TCR immunosequencing, statistical association of individual TCRs with disease status, and machine learning to predict cytomegalovirus infection status. The study aimed to test whether signatures of past pathogen exposure could be identified by cataloging public T cell receptors. Along with the approximately 620-subject first cohort, a separate validation cohort of some 130 different subjects was used.

A distance of 22 bases separates the germline ends of V and J, which lose 5 bases and 8 bases respectively. Per the germline V gene (reference sequence), SEHNR is the CDR1 and FQNEAQ is the CDR2. From cysteine to phenylalanine, the CDR3 is 16 amino acids long. Just CDR3 DNA is preserved here, 48 bases in frame from base 1. Library generation was performed with the immunoSEQ multiplex PCR assay. Under the source paper's analysis protocol: To diagnose cytomegalovirus status from the catalog of TCR beta chain sequences, a statistical classification framework was built. TCRdb holds this immuneACCESS table with in-frame rearrangements only. Some clones are missing; in checked studies, unresolved V genes explain under half, and the rest has no known cause. V and J calls and clone size come straight from that table; D and trimming were deduced from the DNA. The sample data list approximately 54,000 clones, and over 85% of these were observed just once. Roughly 8.4% of the sample belongs to the ten largest clones.

General conclusions and limits of the study: A few of the identified cytomegalovirus-associated TCR beta chains were confirmed in vitro to be specific for cytomegalovirus antigens. While some public TCRs were present in many individuals, most TCR sequences turned up only very rarely across donors. A later analysis lacked HLA typing for the validation cohort, so it scored co-occurrence in that cohort across all 120 repertoires. Cytomegalovirus status was reported to be diagnosed by the classifier with high specificity and sensitivity in both the original and validation cohorts. In the study, 150 to 200 TCR beta chains were listed as associated with cytomegalovirus. The authors suggested that the approach could potentially be extended to other disease states and immunological phenotypes. Of the cluster scores, approximately 95% were above 0 in a later analysis, which found that TCRs clustered in the first cohort also tended to co-occur in the approximately 110 validation repertoires.

The clonotype comes from a woman under 30 in good health and CMV-seropositive. Material for sequencing was PBMCs. The rearrangement combines TRBV7-9 with TRBJ1-3; the D region possibly corresponds to TRBD1 (6 bases align). The bases are TGTGCCAGCAGCCAATCAGATTCCCGGGGACATGACACCATATATTTT. It specifies CASSQSDSRGHDTIYF.